This T cell receptor beta chain came from a study of T cells in localized non-small cell lung cancer. Study observations and caveats: Sequencing involved a lone tumor region, leaving heterogeneity possible. A raised T cell density in blood coincided with lengthier overall survival. Adjacent uninvolved lung tissue had the highest T cell clonality, exceeding tumor. Adjacent lung held a median roughly 50 of the top 100 tumor clones.

With regard to this clone: Its antigen is currently unknown.

TCRdb's copy holds only in-frame clones and misses some; the assay was immunoSEQ multiplex PCR. The sample holds more than 2,500 clones, roughly 24% seen once. After removal of 5 bases from V and 6 bases from J, the junction contained 19 bases not matched to a gene. The V gene's germline CDR1 is LGHNT and CDR2 FRNRAP. This CDR3 comprises 19 residues. The TCR sequence derives from a man aged 40 to 70 with stage I lung adenocarcinoma. V gene TRBV12-5 combines with J gene TRBJ2-1; 10 nucleotides agree with TRBD1. Sequencing was performed on lung tumor tissue, taken before any cancer treatment. The CDR3 sequence: CASGPYRQTGGEGPNEQFF. The DNA for the CDR3 is TGTGCTAGTGGTCCCTACAGACAGACAGGGGGCGAGGGCCCCAATGAGCAGTTCTTC.